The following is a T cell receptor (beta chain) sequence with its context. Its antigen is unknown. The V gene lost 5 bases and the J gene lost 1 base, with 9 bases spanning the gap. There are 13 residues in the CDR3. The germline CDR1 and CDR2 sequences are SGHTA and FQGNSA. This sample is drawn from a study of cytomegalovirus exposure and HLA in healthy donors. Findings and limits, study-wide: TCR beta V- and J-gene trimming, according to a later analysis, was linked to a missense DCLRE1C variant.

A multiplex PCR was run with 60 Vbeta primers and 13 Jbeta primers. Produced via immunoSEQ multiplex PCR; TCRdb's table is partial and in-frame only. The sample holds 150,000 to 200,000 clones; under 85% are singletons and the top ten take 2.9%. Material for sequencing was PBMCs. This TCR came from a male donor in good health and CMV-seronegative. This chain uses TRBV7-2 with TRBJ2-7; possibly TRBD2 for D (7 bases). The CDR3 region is CASSRGASYEQYF. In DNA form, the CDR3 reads TGTGCCAGCAGCCGGGGGGCTTCCTACGAGCAGTACTTC.